This TCR beta chain was sequenced during a study of T cell responses to AZD1222 COVID-19 vaccine (dated by TCRdb to the early 2020s). Looking at the study overall: A total of about 250 trial participants underwent TCR sequencing, of whom some 200 had received two doses of AZD1222 and some 26 had received two doses of the MenACWY control vaccine. Enrollment into the trials was organized by age into subgroups of 18-55, 56-69 and 70-plus years, and those subgroups contained around 150, 28 and 57 TCR-sequenced participants, respectively.

V is shortened by 10 bases, J by 4 bases, and the region joining them spans 13 bases. In the germline V gene, CDR1 corresponds to MNHEY and CDR2 to SVGAGI. Measured from the cysteine to the phenylalanine, the CDR3 is 12 residues long. Kept here is only the CDR3 DNA, which spans 36 bases and is read in frame from base 1. The time point label, as the study defines it: baseline before first vaccination. According to the study, the label for this sample's treatment or condition signals: meningococcal conjugate vaccine given as trial control. The vaccinee samples were drawn from two UK trials, COV001 and COV002, one of which was a single-blind randomized controlled phase 2/3 trial testing AZD1222 (ChAdOx1 nCoV-19) in healthy adults. Trial participant PBMC samples were collected at day 0 and day 28 after the second dose for TCRbeta chain sequencing. The CDR3 regions of human TCRbeta chains were analyzed by immunosequencing. In the original analysis: Repertoire TCRs were matched against a reference library of SARS-CoV-2-specific TCRs generated with the MIRA antigen-specificity platform. Breadth was defined as the fraction of unique TCRs that were SARS-CoV-2-associated. Depth was defined as the fraction of total T cells that were SARS-CoV-2-associated. Using the MIRA data, every spike-specific TCR was mapped to the spike region that the TCR reacted to and assigned to either a CD4 or a CD8 class. Log10-transformed breadth and depth values were compared by one-way ANOVA with Sidak's multiple comparisons tests. Held by TCRdb, this immuneACCESS table contains in-frame sequences only and omits some clones. Under half of the omission traces to an unresolved V gene where checked; the cause of the rest is unknown. Clone size and the V and J calls come from that table; the DNA yielded D and trimming. The sample yields 200,000 to 250,000 clones; under 95% were counted once. The ten most abundant clones make up roughly 1% of the sample.

About this clone itself: The target of this receptor is not known. No much larger clonotype is one base removed from it; base qualities were not supplied.

Beyond this particular receptor, the publication reports: CD4 TCRs associated with the vaccine covered the entire spike protein, and the dominant responses were in regions 160-218 and 743-854. Participants were mostly white British, with more females than males. The authors suggested clonal diversity may have been underestimated. Epitopes outside the regions mutated in the B.1.351 and B.1.1.7 variants were reportedly recognized by nearly half of the unique spike-specific TCRs. The 56-69-year group was small, and its depth increase did not reach significance, likely because of low power. Only five or six AZD1222 recipients were SARS-CoV-2 seropositive at baseline, limiting conclusions about previously exposed vaccinees. Because no day 14 peak-response samples were available, the repertoires could be characterized only after the peak T cell response. A significant rise in spike-specific TCR breadth and depth was observed after two AZD1222 doses relative to day 0 and relative to MenACWY recipients.

Sequencing was performed on peripheral blood, taken on day 0 of MenACWY control vaccination. This clonotype originated in an adult in good health. The rearrangement combines TRBV6-5 with TRBJ1-2, and the D gene may be TRBD1, 6 bases matching. CDR3 protein: CATLTGSYGYTF. At the DNA level, the sequence is TGTGCCACCCTGACAGGATCCTATGGCTACACCTTC.